The clone carrying this T cell receptor beta chain has just a few counts. Antigen: not known. Template switching supplied a universal primer site; unique molecular identifiers were carried on the cDNA. TCRdb analysed the 5' RACE reads with MiXCR anew, one entry per CDR3 protein. The table lists about 240,000 distinct CDR3 sequences, roughly a tenth of them singletons, with 10% in the top ten. The sample is drawn from a study of identical twins. Findings and caveats of the study: The study reached conclusions through statistical analysis that was cross-sectional, not following the same donors. Out-of-frame alpha sequences shared by twins were enriched for low generation probability. Weaker excess twin sharing was observed in beta out-of-frame sequences.

Sequenced material: memory T cells sorted from blood. This TCR derives from a man aged 45-65 years in good health.

CDR3 nucleotide sequence: TGCAGTGCTAGAGAGCTCCAAAACTCCTACAATGAGCAGTTCTTC. Translated: CSARELQNSYNEQFF. The gene calls are TRBV20-1 and TRBJ2-1; unclear D gene. Germline assignment: CDR1 DFQATT and CDR2 SNEGSKA (reference sequence). The V and J ends lost 0 bases and 0 bases respectively, with 9 bases between them. CDR3 length: 15 residues.